These T cell receptor beta chains were read from a single sample in a study of T cell repertoires in aging, cancer and after chemotherapy. TCRdb itself ran the multiplex PCR reads through MiXCR, one entry per CDR3 protein. The sample includes more than 3,500 distinct CDR3 sequences, around 28% seen only once; the top ten take 47%. Sequences were obtained from blood. These receptors were collected from a human donor with a blood cancer. CDR3s include the opening cysteine and the closing phenylalanine or tryptophan. D genes are given only for firm matches. Size tells how often a clone was seen (once, few, many) or the class of an expanded clone, and some rows leave it out.

.	TRBJ2-1	TRBV5-1	once	TGCGCCAGCAGCTTGACCCTACAGGGTGTCGGGCGAAATGAGCAGTTCTTC	CASSLTLQGVGRNEQFF
.	TRBJ2-2	TRBV24-1	few	TGTGCCACCAGTGAGAGCAGGTTCTTCACCGGGGAGCTGTTTTTT	CATSESRFFTGELFF
.	TRBJ2-3	TRBV6-5	medium-sized	TGTGCCAGCAGTTACGAGGGGAAGGGGGGGAGGGCAGATACGCAGTATTTT	CASSYEGKGGRADTQYF
TRBD1	TRBJ2-7	TRBV20-1	.	TGCAGTGCCGGGGGGACAGGGGGCTTCGAGCAGTACTTC	CSAGGTGGFEQYF
.	TRBJ2-3	TRBV12-3/TRBV12-4	few	TGTGCCAGCAGTTTAAGGGGATACACAGATACGCAGTATTTT	CASSLRGYTDTQYF
.	TRBJ2-2	TRBV13	.	TGTGCCAGCAGCTTAGAGCTCCAGAACACCGGGGAGCTGTTTTTT	CASSLELQNTGELFF
.	TRBJ2-2	TRBV4-2	few	TGTGCCAGCAGCCAAGATCCGAACACCGGGGAGCTGTTTTTT	CASSQDPNTGELFF
.	TRBJ1-6	TRBV27	medium-sized	TGTGCCAGCAGTATGTACAGAAATTCACCCCTCCACTTT	CASSMYRNSPLHF
.	TRBJ2-2	TRBV12-3/TRBV12-4	medium-sized	TGTGCCAGCACCCGGGGGGCCGCGAACACCGGGGAGCTGTTTTTT	CASTRGAANTGELFF
TRBD2	TRBJ2-1	TRBV4-2	.	TGTGCCAGCAGCCAAGGGATTAGCGGGACCCGCGGTGAGCAGTTCTTC	CASSQGISGTRGEQFF
TRBD2	TRBJ2-5	TRBV27	.	TGTGCCAGCACCCCTGGGGTAGCGGGAGGAGAGACCCAGTACTTC	CASTPGVAGGETQYF
.	TRBJ2-7	TRBV6-6	.	TGTGCCAGCAGTCCCGAACGCCTCGAGCAGTACTTC	CASSPERLEQYF
TRBD1	TRBJ1-2	TRBV30	.	TGTGCCTGGAGTGCCACAGGGGGCGGGTATGGCTACACCTTC	CAWSATGGGYGYTF
.	TRBJ2-3	TRBV20-1	.	TGCAGTGCTAGAGATCGCGGCGGGGTGACAGATACGCAGTATTTT	CSARDRGGVTDTQYF
.	TRBJ1-2	TRBV12-3/TRBV12-4	medium-sized	TGTGCCAGCAGGACCGGGACACTTAATGGCTACACCTTC	CASRTGTLNGYTF
.	TRBJ1-2	TRBV18	medium-sized	TGTGCCAGCTCAGCCTCGGACGGCGGCTATGGCTACACCTTC	CASSASDGGYGYTF
TRBD2	TRBJ2-1	TRBV29-1	medium-sized	TGCAGCGTTGTGCTAGCGGGGACGAATGAGCAGTTCTTC	CSVVLAGTNEQFF
.	TRBJ1-2	TRBV6-5	few	TGTGCCAGCAGTCCTGACTCGGCCCGGGGCTACACCTTC	CASSPDSARGYTF
TRBD1	TRBJ1-1	TRBV18	.	TGTGCCAGCTCACCTCGGGGACAGGGGCCTGAAGCTTTCTTT	CASSPRGQGPEAFF